The 29 T cell receptor beta chains given below trace back to one sample, sequenced in a study of shared clonotypes between healthy human individuals. Using immunoSEQ multiplex PCR, the repertoire was profiled, and TCRdb retains in-frame clones only, with some absent. The sample includes hundreds of thousands of clones, 90% to 97% of them seen just once. Sequenced material: naive CD4+ T cells sorted from blood. The subset here: CD45RA+ positively selected. The receptors here all came from a woman between 25 and 40 years old in good health.

The rearrangement uses TRBV5-1 and TRBJ2-1; 8 nucleotides align to TRBD1. V shed 0 bases and J 2 bases; nucleotides not matched to a gene: 4. CDR3 length: 16 amino acids. Germline V gene data show CDR1 as SGHRS and CDR2 as YFSETQ. The CDR3 protein is CASSLGTGYTYNEQFF. As DNA, the CDR3 is TGCGCCAGCAGCTTGGGGACAGGGTATACCTACAATGAGCAGTTCTTC.

The J gene is TRBJ2-1, the V gene TRBV5-1; 12 positions agree with TRBD2. Looked up from germline, CDR1 is SGHRS and CDR2 is YFSETQ. This CDR3 has 14 amino acids. V was clipped by 3 bases and J by 7 bases; unmatched bases: 2. As DNA, the CDR3 is TGCGCCAGCAGCTGGACTAGCGGGGCGAATGAGCAGTTCTTC. Its translation: CASSWTSGANEQFF.

Comments on this clone: Other DNA sequences in this sample translate to the same CDR3. V is TRBV19 and J is TRBJ1-2; D is possibly TRBD1 (6 bases). The germline CDR1 and CDR2 sequences are LNHDA and SQIVND (reference sequence). V was clipped by 4 bases and J by 5 bases, with 11 bases between them. CDR3 size: 13 residues. DNA for the CDR3: TGTGCCAGTAGTACACAGGGAAATTATGGCTACACCTTC. This sequence encodes CASSTQGNYGYTF.

The chain couples TRBV9 to TRBJ1-1, with D uncertain. The CDR3 runs 14 residues. CDR1 is SGDLS, CDR2 YYNGEE, per germline. The V gene lost 3 bases and the J gene lost 1 base, with 10 bases spanning the gap. The chain's CDR3 is CASSGTVQNTEAFF. DNA for the CDR3: TGTGCCAGCAGCGGGACGGTCCAGAACACTGAAGCTTTCTTT.

The V gene is TRBV19, the J gene TRBJ2-7; D is unresolved. The CDR3 loop spans 11 amino acids. Germline V lookup: CDR1 LNHDA, CDR2 SQIVND (reference sequence). The ends were cut back, 3 bases at V and 6 bases at J, with 6 bases in the middle. CDR3 loop: CASSINSEQYF. The CDR3, as DNA: TGTGCCAGTAGTATCAACTCCGAGCAGTACTTC.

J is TRBJ1-3 and V is TRBV19, with no clear D. Germline CDR1 is LNHDA and CDR2 is SQIVND (reference sequence). V was trimmed by 1 base and J by 4 bases, leaving 8 bases between them. The CDR3 contains 14 residues. The CDR3 loop reads CASSIALVGNTIYF. Written as DNA, the CDR3 is TGTGCCAGTAGTATAGCCCTGGTCGGAAACACCATATATTTT.

The rearrangement links TRBV4-1 to TRBJ2-7; 10 bases match TRBD2. The junction had 5 bases not matched to a gene; V was cut back by 2 bases and J by 1 base. This CDR3 region has 16 residues. In germline, CDR1 is MGHRA, CDR2 YSYEKL. DNA of the CDR3: TGCGCCAGCAGCCAAACTAGCGGGGAAGGGTCCTACGAGCAGTACTTC. The encoded protein is CASSQTSGEGSYEQYF.

The chain employs TRBV30 and TRBJ2-1, with D possibly matching TRBD2 (6 bases). V was shortened by 7 bases and J by 7 bases, with 23 bases between the two germline ends. Germline V gene data show CDR1 as GTSNPN and CDR2 as SVGIG (reference sequence). This CDR3 region has 15 residues. The CDR3 nucleotides are TGTGCCTTGGGCCGGGAGCGGGTTGTCCAGAATGAGCAGTTCTTC. This encodes CALGRERVVQNEQFF.

V usage is TRBV4-2 and J usage is TRBJ1-2; 10 nucleotides match TRBD1. Trimming at V came to 6 bases and at J to 4 bases, leaving 5 bases not matched to a gene. Germline lookup yields CDR1 LGHNA and CDR2 YNFKEQ. This CDR3 is 14 amino acids long. The CDR3 DNA is TGTGCCAGCAGATCGGGACAGGGGCCCTATGGCTACACCTTC. Translated: CASRSGQGPYGYTF.

Here the CDR3 reads CASSVGEWEKLFF. For the CDR3, the DNA is TGTGCCAGCAGCGTAGGGGAGTGGGAAAAACTGTTTTTT. The rearrangement uses TRBV9 and TRBJ1-4; D is unclear. This CDR3 spans 13 amino acids. Trimming removed 0 bases from V and 8 bases from J, with 8 bases in between. Germline V gives CDR1 SGDLS, CDR2 YYNGEE. Full variable domain (outside the CDR3, taken from reference TRBV9 and TRBJ1-4): DSGVTQTPKHLITATGQRVTLRCSPRSGDLSVYWYQQSLDQGLQFLIQYYNGEERAKGNILERFSAQQFPDLHSELNLSSLELGDSALYFCASSVGEWEKLFFGSGTQLSVL.

For this clone: Other nucleotide sequences in the sample specify the same CDR3. The chain is built from TRBV28 and TRBJ2-3, with TRBD1 matching over 8 bases. The CDR3 totals 15 residues. V gave up 5 bases and J gave up 0 bases; unmatched junction bases: 4. Germline V gene lookup returns CDR1 MDHEN and CDR2 SYDVKM. This CDR3 reads CASSPGGPSTDTQYF. The CDR3 DNA is TGTGCCAGCAGTCCAGGGGGCCCTAGCACAGATACGCAGTATTTT. The variable domain in full, with the rest retrieved from reference TRBV28 and TRBJ2-3, is DVKVTQSSRYLVKRTGEKVFLECVQDMDHENMFWYRQDPGLGLRLIYFSYDVKMKEKGDIPEGYSVSREKKERFSLILESASTNQTSMYLCASSPGGPSTDTQYFGPGTRLTVL.

V is TRBV5-8 and J is TRBJ1-4; D gene ambiguous. Trimming left V 4 bases short and J 3 bases short, with 22 bases between. The CDR3 is 18 amino acids. Germline V lookup: CDR1 SGHTS, CDR2 YDEGEE. CDR3 in DNA: TGTGCCAGCAGCAAAGGGAATCTTGTGTACAGCTCTAATGAAAAACTGTTTTTT. It yields the protein CASSKGNLVYSSNEKLFF.

The chain has TRBV6-4 and TRBJ2-5; unclear D gene. The closer fit of TRBJ2-7 to the DNA end suggests the J call may be wrong. CDR3 size: 13 residues. CDR1 MRHNA and CDR2 SNTAGT come from the germline V gene. The CDR3 here is CASSWAANYEQYF. The CDR3 nucleotides are TGTGCCAGTTCCTGGGCGGCGAACTACGAGCAGTACTTC.

CDR3 sequence: CASRGAGDTDTQYF. The DNA for the CDR3 is TGTGCCAGCAGGGGAGCGGGAGATACAGATACGCAGTATTTT. The rearrangement joins TRBV28 to TRBJ2-3; 8 bases are shared with TRBD2. The CDR3 runs 14 residues. In germline, CDR1 is MDHEN, CDR2 SYDVKM. Trimming took 6 bases from V and 3 from J; bases not matched to a gene: 5.

The chain carries TRBV6-5 and TRBJ1-4; D is unresolved. The CDR3 extends over 12 amino acids. Germline CDR1 reads MNHEY; CDR2 reads SVGAGI. Deletions cut 4 bases from V and 7 bases from J, with 7 bases between. CDR3 DNA sequence: TGTGCCAGCAGTTCCCTAGGTGAAAAACTGTTTTTT. This translates into CASSSLGEKLFF.

This chain links TRBV2 with TRBJ2-2, with D hard to call. Germline CDR1 is SNHLY and CDR2 is FYNNEI. Deletions cut 3 bases from V and 0 bases from J, with 11 bases between. The CDR3 has 16 residues. As DNA, the CDR3 is TGTGCCAGCAGTGATTTGCATAGTGCGAACACCGGGGAGCTGTTTTTT. It yields the protein CASSDLHSANTGELFF.

The chain has TRBV15 and TRBJ2-3; D may be TRBD2 (5 bases). V dropped 2 bases and J dropped 2 bases, with 11 bases sitting between them. This CDR3 is built from 15 residues. Per the germline V gene, CDR1 is LNHNV and CDR2 is YYDKDF (reference sequence). CDR3: CATSRFSESTDTQYF. The CDR3 DNA reads TGTGCCACCAGCAGATTTAGCGAATCCACAGATACGCAGTATTTT.

V usage is TRBV4-2 and J usage is TRBJ1-1; D is possibly TRBD1 (6 bases). The CDR3 has 16 amino acids. Germline V CDR1 and CDR2: LGHNA, YNFKEQ. The V gene lost 1 base and the J gene lost 5 bases, with 17 bases spanning the gap. This chain's CDR3 is CASSQVLTGAGTEAFF. The CDR3 DNA follows: TGTGCCAGCAGCCAAGTCTTGACGGGGGCTGGTACTGAAGCTTTCTTT.

The chain employs TRBV18 and TRBJ2-2; D remains unclear. Germline V lookup: CDR1 KGHSH, CDR2 LQKENI. Trimming removed 0 bases from V and 7 bases from J, with 3 bases in between. The CDR3 runs 12 residues. CDR3 bases: TGTGCCAGCTCACCACCCGTCGGGGAGCTGTTTTTT. Amino acid sequence: CASSPPVGELFF.

The gene calls are TRBV7-3 and TRBJ2-3; D perhaps matches TRBD2 (5 bases). Germline V gives CDR1 SGHTA, CDR2 FQGTGA. Trimming stripped 0 bases from V and 5 bases from J, with 12 bases between. The CDR3 runs 15 residues. DNA for the CDR3: TGTGCCAGCAGCTTAACGCTTTCGGGGAAAGATACGCAGTATTTT. This gives the protein CASSLTLSGKDTQYF.

This clone occurred once. This sequence joins TRBV5-1 and TRBJ1-1; no clear D gene. Germline CDR1 is SGHRS and CDR2 is YFSETQ. The V gene lost 1 base and the J gene lost 1 base, with 5 bases spanning the gap. The length of the CDR3 is 13 residues. In DNA form, the CDR3 reads TGCGCCAGCAGCTTGCTGAAGAACACTGAAGCTTTCTTT. Amino acids: CASSLLKNTEAFF. Combining the CDR3 with reference TRBV5-1 and TRBJ1-1 gives the whole variable domain KAGVTQTPRYLIKTRGQQVTLSCSPISGHRSVSWYQQTPGQGLQFLFEYFSETQRNKGNFPGRFSGRQFSNSRSEMNVSTLELGDSALYLCASSLLKNTEAFFGQGTRLTVV.

This chain connects TRBV21-1 to TRBJ2-1; TRBD1 reflects the table's D call only, with no check against the DNA. TRBV21-1 is reported as a pseudogene. The CDR3 has 14 residues. CDR3 in amino acids: CASSKGNRGSEQFF. CDR3 bases: TGTGCCAGCAGCAAAGGGAACAGGGGTTCTGAGCAGTTCTTC.

The gene calls are TRBV15 and TRBJ2-3; D gene unclear. V was trimmed by 1 base and J by 0 bases, leaving 8 bases between them. Germline lookup yields CDR1 LNHNV and CDR2 YYDKDF (reference sequence). This CDR3 is 15 amino acids long. DNA of the CDR3: TGTGCCACCAGCAGAGGTTTGGGGAGCACAGATACGCAGTATTTT. This gives the protein CATSRGLGSTDTQYF.

The chain is built from TRBV11-2 and TRBJ2-7; D gene uncertain. Germline CDR1 SGHAT, CDR2 FQNNGV. Trimming removed 5 bases from V and 2 bases from J, with 13 bases in between. The CDR3 sequence is 14 residues long. The CDR3 sequence is CASSPSLFPYEQYF. The CDR3 bases are TGTGCCAGCAGCCCTTCATTGTTTCCCTACGAGCAGTACTTC.

The chain has TRBV5-1 and TRBJ1-1; D possibly corresponds to TRBD1 (5 bases). V was cut by 1 base and J by 3 bases, with 10 bases left in between. Germline-derived CDR1 and CDR2 are SGHRS and YFSETQ. The CDR3 has 14 amino acids. CDR3 sequence reads: CASSLRGHDTEAFF. The CDR3 coding sequence is TGCGCCAGCAGCTTGAGGGGCCATGACACTGAAGCTTTCTTT.

The chain uses TRBV4-1 and TRBJ1-1; maybe TRBD1 (5 bases). Germline assignment: CDR1 MGHRA and CDR2 YSYEKL. The CDR3 consists of 15 residues. V was pared by 4 bases and J by 4 bases, with 16 bases between. Here the CDR3 reads CASSPIREGSTEAFF. The CDR3 bases are TGCGCCAGCAGCCCTATCAGGGAGGGGAGCACTGAAGCTTTCTTT.

CDR3 amino acids: CASSLGTGELFF. CDR3 DNA: TGTGCCAGCAGCCTCGGCACCGGGGAGCTGTTTTTT. The chain carries TRBV7-6 and TRBJ2-2; no clear D gene. CDR1 SGHVS and CDR2 FNYEAQ come from the germline V gene. The V and J ends lost 5 bases and 4 bases respectively, with 5 bases between them. CDR3 size: 12 residues.

The CDR3 DNA reads TGTGCCAGCAAGGCCGGGTCAAGCTCCTACGAGCAGTACTTC. Its translation: CASKAGSSSYEQYF. The chain couples TRBV7-9 to TRBJ2-7, with D unclear. Trimming pared 7 bases from V and 0 bases from J, leaving 13 bases between. The CDR3 contains 14 residues. Germline V gene data show CDR1 as SEHNR and CDR2 as FQNEAQ (reference sequence).

The V and J genes are TRBV18 and TRBJ1-3; 7 nucleotides align to TRBD1. The ends lost 5 bases at V and 3 bases at J; junction bases unmatched: 4. CDR1 and CDR2 (germline): KGHSH, LQKENI. The CDR3 length is 14 residues. The CDR3 spells CASSTGDYGNTIYF. DNA of the CDR3: TGTGCCAGCTCAACAGGGGATTATGGAAACACCATATATTTT.